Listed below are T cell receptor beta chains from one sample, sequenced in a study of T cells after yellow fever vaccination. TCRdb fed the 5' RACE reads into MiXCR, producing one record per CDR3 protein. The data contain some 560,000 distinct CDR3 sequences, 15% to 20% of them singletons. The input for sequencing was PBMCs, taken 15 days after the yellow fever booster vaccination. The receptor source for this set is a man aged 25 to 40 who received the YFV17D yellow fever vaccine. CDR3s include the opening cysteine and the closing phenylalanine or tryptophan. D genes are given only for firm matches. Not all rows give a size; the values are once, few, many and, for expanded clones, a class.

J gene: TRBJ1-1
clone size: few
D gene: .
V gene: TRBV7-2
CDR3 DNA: TGTGCCAGCAGCCCTCAAGCTAACACTGAAGCTTTCTTT
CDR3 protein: CASSPQANTEAFF

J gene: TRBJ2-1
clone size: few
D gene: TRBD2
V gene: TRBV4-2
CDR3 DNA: TGTGCCAGCAGCCAAGATCCGGGGACTAGCGCCCGACGTGAGCAGTTCTTC
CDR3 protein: CASSQDPGTSARREQFF

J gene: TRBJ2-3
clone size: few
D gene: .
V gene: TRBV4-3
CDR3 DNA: TGCGCCAGCAGCCGGTTGGGGCTCACAGATACGCAGTATTTT
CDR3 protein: CASSRLGLTDTQYF

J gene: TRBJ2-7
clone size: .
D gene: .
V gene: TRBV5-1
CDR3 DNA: TGCGCCAGCAGTAGAACGTGGGACTGGACCTACGAGCAGTACTTC
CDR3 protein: CASSRTWDWTYEQYF

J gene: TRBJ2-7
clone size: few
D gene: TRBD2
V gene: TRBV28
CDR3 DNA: TGTGCCAGCAGTCAACCCCAATCTAGAGCGGGAGGTCTACACGAGCAGTACTTC
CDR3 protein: CASSQPQSRAGGLHEQYF

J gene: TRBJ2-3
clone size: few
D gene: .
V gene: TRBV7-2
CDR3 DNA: TGTGCCAGCAGCTTAGCGGCGGGGCGGACAGATACGCAGTATTTT
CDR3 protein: CASSLAAGRTDTQYF

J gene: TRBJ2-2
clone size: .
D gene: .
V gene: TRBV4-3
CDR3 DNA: TGCGCCAGCAGCCAAGAAGACGGCGGGCGCAGCACCGGGGAGCTGTTTTTT
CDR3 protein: CASSQEDGGRSTGELFF

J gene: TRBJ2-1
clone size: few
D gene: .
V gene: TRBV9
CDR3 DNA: TGTGCCAGCAGCGTAGATTGGGCCTACAATGAGCAGTTCTTC
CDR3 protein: CASSVDWAYNEQFF

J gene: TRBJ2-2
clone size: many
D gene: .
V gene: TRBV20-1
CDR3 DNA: TGCAGTGCTAGCGGGAGTAACACCGGGGAGCTGTTTTTT
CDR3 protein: CSASGSNTGELFF

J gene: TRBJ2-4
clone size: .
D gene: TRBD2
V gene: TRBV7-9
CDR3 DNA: TGTGCCAGCAGCCGATCAGCGGGAGGCACCGGATTTCAGTACTTC
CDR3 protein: CASSRSAGGTGFQYF

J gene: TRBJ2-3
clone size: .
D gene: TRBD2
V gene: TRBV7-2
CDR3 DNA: TGTGCCAGCAGCTCACCAGTGCAGGGACTAGTGACAGATACGCAGTATTTT
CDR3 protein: CASSSPVQGLVTDTQYF

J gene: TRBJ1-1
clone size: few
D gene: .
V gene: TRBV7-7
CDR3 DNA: TGTGCCAGCAGCTTAAACGTGAACACTGAAGCTTTCTTT
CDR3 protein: CASSLNVNTEAFF

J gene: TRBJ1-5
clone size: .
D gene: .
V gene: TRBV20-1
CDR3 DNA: TGCAGTGCTACAGACAGCCGCAATCAGCCCCAGCATTTT
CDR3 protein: CSATDSRNQPQHF

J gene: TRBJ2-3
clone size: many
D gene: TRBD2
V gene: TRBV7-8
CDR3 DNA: TGTGCCAGCAGCTCCCCCCCGCTTGGGGGGGGAGATACGCAGTATTTT
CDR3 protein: CASSSPPLGGGDTQYF

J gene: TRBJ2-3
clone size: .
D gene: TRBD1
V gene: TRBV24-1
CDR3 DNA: TGTGCCACCAGTGATTTTGGGACAGGGGGCGGCACAGATACGCAGTATTTT
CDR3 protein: CATSDFGTGGGTDTQYF

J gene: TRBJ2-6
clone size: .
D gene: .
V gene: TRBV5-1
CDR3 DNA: TGCGCCAGCAGCCCCCCTTCGAGCTCTGGGGCCAACGTCCTGACTTTC
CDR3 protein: CASSPPSSSGANVLTF

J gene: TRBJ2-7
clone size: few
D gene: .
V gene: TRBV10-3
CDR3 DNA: TGTGCCATCAGTGAGGGGTCCTACGAGCAGTACTTC
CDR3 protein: CAISEGSYEQYF

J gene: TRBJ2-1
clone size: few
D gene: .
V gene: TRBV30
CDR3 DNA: TGTGCCTGGAGTGTCTCAGGGAGGTACTACAATGAGCAGTTCTTC
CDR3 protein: CAWSVSGRYYNEQFF

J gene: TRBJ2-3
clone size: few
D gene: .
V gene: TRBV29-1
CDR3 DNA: TGCAGCGTTGTTACGGGAGAGTTGCTAGATACGCAGTATTTT
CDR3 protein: CSVVTGELLDTQYF

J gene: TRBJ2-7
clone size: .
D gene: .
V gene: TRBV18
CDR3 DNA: TGTGCCAGCTCCCCCCCGCAAGGGCGCCACTACGAGCAGTACTTC
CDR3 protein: CASSPPQGRHYEQYF

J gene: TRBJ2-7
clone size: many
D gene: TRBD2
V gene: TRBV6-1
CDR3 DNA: TGTGCCAGCAGAGAAAGCGGGAGGGCTTACGAGCAGTACTTC
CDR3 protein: CASRESGRAYEQYF

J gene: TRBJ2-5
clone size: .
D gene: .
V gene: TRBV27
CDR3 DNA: TGTGCCAGCAGTTTGGGAGGCGTACGGATCCAAGAGACCCAGTACTTC
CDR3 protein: CASSLGGVRIQETQYF